What follows are 7 T cell receptor beta chains derived from one specimen sequenced in a study of T cells in localized non-small cell lung cancer. Libraries were prepared by immunoSEQ multiplex PCR; TCRdb keeps only in-frame clonotypes and omits some of them. The sample lists approximately 16,000 clones, more than 80% occurring once. The sample consisted of peripheral blood, taken before any cancer treatment. These receptors were obtained from a female donor older than 55 with stage I squamous cell lung carcinoma.

The chain carries TRBV6-1 and TRBJ1-5; D is ambiguous. The V and J ends lost 1 base and 4 bases respectively, with 8 bases between them. Germline values: CDR1 MNHNS, CDR2 SASEGT. This CDR3 is built from 14 residues. The CDR3 nucleotides are TGTGCCAGCAGTGAAGTGGGGTTTAATCAGCCCCAGCATTTT. The encoded protein is CASSEVGFNQPQHF.

This rearrangement joins TRBV19 to TRBJ1-4; no definite D call. The length of the CDR3 is 14 residues. The germline CDR1 and CDR2 sequences are LNHDA and SQIVND (reference sequence). Trimming removed 6 bases at V and 7 bases at J, with 15 bases between. DNA for the CDR3: TGTGCCAGTAGCCGAAAGATTTTCAGTGAAAAACTGTTTTTT. Amino acids: CASSRKIFSEKLFF.

The chain joins TRBV28 to TRBJ2-5, with 12 positions matching TRBD2. CDR3 size: 15 residues. CDR1 and CDR2 (germline): MDHEN, SYDVKM. Trimming cost V 6 bases and J 5 bases; bases outside gene matches: 7. The CDR3 sequence: CASRTSGRQRETQYF. As DNA, the CDR3 is TGTGCCAGCAGGACTAGCGGGAGACAGCGGGAGACCCAGTACTTC.

V and J are TRBV7-2 and TRBJ2-7; the D is unclear. The CDR3 is 14 amino acids. Germline CDR1 and CDR2: SGHTA and FQGNSA. V lost 7 bases, J lost 2 bases, and 15 bases lay in between. The DNA for the CDR3 is TGTGCCAGCACCGGGTCACAGCAAACCTACGAGCAGTACTTC. Protein sequence: CASTGSQQTYEQYF.

V and J are TRBV6-5 and TRBJ1-2; 10 bases are a match to TRBD1. The V and J ends lost 6 bases and 8 bases, in that order; junction bases with no gene match: 9. This CDR3 spans 14 amino acids. Germline V gives CDR1 MNHEY, CDR2 SVGAGI. The CDR3 region has the DNA TGTGCCAGCAGAGAATCGGACAGGGGGACCGGCTACACCTTC. Translation: CASRESDRGTGYTF.

The chain is built from TRBV28 and TRBJ1-3; D is possibly TRBD1 (5 bases). Deletions cut 5 bases from V and 2 bases from J, with 10 bases between. Germline loops: CDR1 MDHEN, CDR2 SYDVKM. The CDR3 spans 14 residues. In DNA, the CDR3 is TGTGCCAGCAGTCCCGGGGGTGCTGGAAACACCATATATTTT. It yields the protein CASSPGGAGNTIYF.

The gene calls are TRBV6-1 and TRBJ2-7; D may match TRBD1 or TRBD2 (6 bases each). The germline V gene has CDR1 MNHNS and CDR2 SASEGT. V was trimmed by 5 bases and J by 0 bases, leaving 11 bases between them. This CDR3 spans 14 amino acids. CDR3 amino acids: CASSRGVSSYEQYF. For the CDR3, the DNA is TGTGCCAGCAGTAGGGGGGTGAGCTCCTACGAGCAGTACTTC.